This record covers a single T cell receptor (beta chain). The V gene lost 4 bases and the J gene lost 5 bases, with 21 bases spanning the gap. Germline CDR1 reads LGHDT; CDR2 reads YNNKEL (reference sequence). The CDR3 loop spans 16 amino acids. This sample was taken from a study of blood T cell repertoires in COVID-19. Across the whole study: T cells, B-cell-depleted T cells, or PBMCs provided the cDNA or gDNA that served as material.

Only in-frame clones appear in the TCRdb table, and some are missing; sequencing was by immunoSEQ multiplex PCR. The table records roughly 150,000 clones, more than 75% of them present only once. The sequenced material came from peripheral blood. This sequence joins TRBV3-1 (or the pseudogene TRBV3-2) and TRBJ2-7; D might be TRBD2 (6 bases). The source is a woman aged 45-65 years with COVID-19, enrolled during active disease. CDR3 sequence (DNA): TGTGCCAGCAGCCGCGTCAGCGGAGGGAAGCGGGACGAGCAGTACTTC. This sequence encodes CASSRVSGGKRDEQYF.